The 29 T cell receptor beta chains listed next were all sequenced from one sample in a study of metastatic and nonmetastatic thyroid tumors. TCRdb reassembled clones from the PCR reads with MiXCR. The sample yields approximately 58,000 clones, 20% to 25% seen once. Prior to thyroid surgery, none of the patients had received any treatment. The sequencing input was blood. The receptors derive from a female donor with papillary thyroid cancer or a benign thyroid nodule (not recorded which). Some clones in this sample may be carry-over from other donors' samples.

This clone occurred a few times. The chain carries TRBV4-1 and TRBJ2-7; unclear D gene. The CDR3 has 15 amino acids. In germline, CDR1 is MGHRA, CDR2 YSYEKL. The germline V and J ends were trimmed by 4 bases and 2 bases, with 15 bases remaining between them. CDR3 region: CASSLCSIGPYEQYF. The CDR3 region has the DNA TGCGCCAGCAGCCTTTGCAGTATTGGCCCCTACGAGCAGTACTTC.

A remark on this clone: A much bigger clone sits one base away, suggesting this may be a read error. This same CDR3 is encoded by further DNA sequences in the sample. The genes are TRBV28 and TRBJ1-5; D is uncertain. CDR1 is MDHEN, CDR2 SYDVKM, per germline. This CDR3 contains 14 residues. The CDR3 spells CASAGGLGNQPQHF. The CDR3 coding sequence is TGTGCCAGCGCGGGAGGGCTAGGCAACCAGCCCCAGCATTTT.

In its sample, this clone was seen many times. The rearrangement uses TRBV5-1 and TRBJ2-3, with D unresolved. Germline V gene data show CDR1 as SGHRS and CDR2 as YFSETQ. V was clipped by 1 base and J by 7 bases, with 4 bases between them. The CDR3 has 11 residues. The CDR3 spells CASSLSYTQYF. The CDR3 DNA is TGCGCCAGCAGCTTGTCATATACGCAGTATTTT.

At least ten counts were recorded for this clone. V gene TRBV3-1 combines with J gene TRBJ1-3; D unresolved. The CDR3 length is 17 residues. The V gene's germline CDR1 is LGHDT and CDR2 YNNKEL (reference sequence). V was pared by 1 base and J by 0 bases, with 13 bases between. CDR3 coding DNA: TGTGCCAGCAGCCAAGTGGATCTTCCCTACTCTGGAAACACCATATATTTT. Its translation: CASSQVDLPYSGNTIYF.

This clone was observed many times. The chain couples TRBV6-1 to TRBJ2-3; the D gene is possibly TRBD2 (8 bases). Germline V gene sequence: CDR1 MNHNS, CDR2 SASEGT. The CDR3 extends over 14 amino acids. V dropped 7 bases and J dropped 6 bases, with 17 bases sitting between them. CDR3 coding DNA: TGTGCCAGCACGACGGGAGGGACAGCGGATACGCAGTATTTT. The encoded protein is CASTTGGTADTQYF.

The chain employs TRBV12-3 or TRBV12-4 and TRBJ2-7; 7 nucleotides line up with TRBD1. The CDR3 contains 14 residues. V shed 6 bases, J shed 2 bases, and the junction held 7 bases outside the gene matches. The CDR3 DNA is TGTGCCAGCAGGTCGACAGGGTTCACCTACGAGCAGTACTTC. This translates into CASRSTGFTYEQYF.

The sample holds many counts of this clone. The chain joins TRBV27 to TRBJ1-2, with 7 positions matching TRBD1. Germline V gene sequence: CDR1 MNHEY, CDR2 SMNVEV (reference sequence). This CDR3 is built from 14 residues. V shed 7 bases, J shed 5 bases, and the junction held 10 bases outside the gene matches. CDR3 in DNA: TGTGCCAGCAAACGGACAGGTGGGATATATGGCTACACCTTC. The encoded protein is CASKRTGGIYGYTF.

The sample holds a few counts of this clone. The chain joins TRBV19 to TRBJ2-5; 10 bases agree with TRBD2. The CDR3 covers 13 residues. The V gene's germline CDR1 is LNHDA and CDR2 SQIVND (reference sequence). The trim removed 10 bases at V and 4 bases at J, leaving 6 bases unmatched. The CDR3 sequence: CATRASGRETQYF. The CDR3 DNA follows: TGTGCCACCCGGGCTAGCGGGAGAGAGACCCAGTACTTC.

This clone was found many times. V is TRBV6-1 and J is TRBJ1-4, with D maybe TRBD1 (6 bases). The V and J ends lost 8 bases and 5 bases respectively, with 12 bases between them. Germline values: CDR1 MNHNS, CDR2 SASEGT. The CDR3 spans 13 residues. DNA for the CDR3: TGTGCCAGCCCGGGACATCTAAATGAAAAACTGTTTTTT. It encodes CASPGHLNEKLFF.

This clone was counted many times. The chain employs TRBV3-1 and TRBJ2-1; 12 bases are shared with TRBD2. CDR3 size: 15 residues. The ends lost 3 bases at V and 6 bases at J; junction bases unmatched: 3. Per germline, CDR1 LGHDT and CDR2 YNNKEL (reference sequence). The CDR3 loop is CASSHPGLAGNEQFF. As DNA, the CDR3 is TGTGCCAGCAGCCACCCGGGACTAGCGGGCAATGAGCAGTTCTTC.

This rearrangement joins TRBV18 to TRBJ1-4, with TRBD1 identical over 8 bases. Per germline, CDR1 KGHSH and CDR2 LQKENI. The CDR3 sequence is 16 residues long. With V trimmed by 6 bases and J by 1 base, 7 bases remained unmatched. CDR3 loop: CASSRQGWETNEKLFF. The CDR3 DNA reads TGTGCCAGCTCCCGACAGGGGTGGGAAACTAATGAAAAACTGTTTTTT.

This clone occurred many times. This chain connects TRBV11-2 to TRBJ2-7; D possibly corresponds to TRBD2 (6 bases). CDR1 SGHAT and CDR2 FQNNGV come from the germline V gene. The CDR3 is 16 residues long. The V gene lost 0 bases and the J gene lost 4 bases, with 16 bases spanning the gap. The CDR3 here is CASSLDLGLAPYEQYF. The CDR3 nucleotides are TGTGCCAGCAGCTTAGATCTGGGGCTAGCGCCGTACGAGCAGTACTTC. Supplemented by reference TRBV11-2 and TRBJ2-7, the full variable domain reads EAGVAQSPRYKIIEKRQSVAFWCNPISGHATLYWYQQILGQGPKLLIQFQNNGVVDDSQLPKDRFSAERLKGVDSTLKIQPAKLEDSAVYLCASSLDLGLAPYEQYFGPGTRLTVT.

The CDR3 DNA is TGCAGTGCTAGAACCCCTACTGGGACAGGGGGCCACGAGCAGTACTTC. Protein sequence: CSARTPTGTGGHEQYF. The chain has TRBV20-1 and TRBJ2-7; 12 bases agree with TRBD1. The CDR3 runs 16 residues. CDR1 is DFQATT, CDR2 SNEGSKA, per germline (reference sequence). The trim removed 2 bases at V and 5 bases at J, leaving 10 bases unmatched.

Ten or more counts support this clone. In DNA, the CDR3 is TGTGCCAGCAGCCAAGTTTCGTCGGAGAATGAAAAACTGTTTTTT. It is translated as CASSQVSSENEKLFF. The chain recombines TRBV3-1 with TRBJ1-4, with D unresolved. CDR3 length: 15 amino acids. CDR1 LGHDT and CDR2 YNNKEL come from the germline V gene (reference sequence). The germline V and J ends were trimmed by 1 base and 5 bases, with 11 bases remaining between them.

As for this clone: One end of the junction fails to match germline, which may point to a read error. CDR3 sequence reads: CTTSDVGQGGLYEQYF. The CDR3, as DNA: TGTACCACCAGTGACGTGGGACAGGGGGGGTTATACGAGCAGTACTTC. J is TRBJ2-7 and V is TRBV24-1; 11 bases are a match to TRBD1. Germline V lookup: CDR1 KGHDR, CDR2 SFDVKD. The CDR3 is made up of 16 amino acids.

About this clone: A read error may explain this, as a much larger clone is one base away. This chain uses TRBV29-1 with TRBJ2-5; D is ambiguous. The germline CDR1 and CDR2 sequences are SQVTM and ANQGSEA. The length of the CDR3 is 13 residues. In nucleotides, the CDR3 is TGCAGCGTTGAATGGGATCTCCAAGATACCCAGTACTTC. Its translation: CSVEWDLQDTQYF.

This clone showed up just a few times. The chain combines TRBV10-2 with TRBJ1-3; D gene uncertain. With 9 bases removed from V and 3 bases from J, the gap between germline ends came to 12 bases. CDR1 WSHSY and CDR2 SAAADI come from the germline V gene. This CDR3 region has 13 residues. The CDR3 reads CASLNTVGNTIYF. The CDR3 DNA sequence: TGCGCCAGTCTCAATACCGTTGGAAACACCATATATTTT.

At least ten counts were recorded for this clone. The V call is TRBV19, the J call TRBJ2-7; unclear D gene. Trimming pared 3 bases from V and 5 bases from J, leaving 11 bases between. The CDR3 extends over 13 amino acids. The V gene's germline CDR1 is LNHDA and CDR2 SQIVND (reference sequence). The CDR3 region has the DNA TGTGCCAGTAGTATTTTTTCAGGCGACGAGCAGTACTTC. This translates into CASSIFSGDEQYF.

This clone was found many times. This sequence joins TRBV5-1 and TRBJ2-2; D may be TRBD2 (5 bases). CDR1 and CDR2 from the germline V gene are SGHRS and YFSETQ. This CDR3 is 16 amino acids long. Between the trimmed V and J ends, which lost 0 bases and 1 base, there was a span of 10 bases. The CDR3 DNA follows: TGCGCCAGCAGCTTGGGCACGCGGGTGAACACCGGGGAGCTGTTTTTT. The encoded protein is CASSLGTRVNTGELFF.

Details on this clone: The conserved final phenylalanine or tryptophan is absent from the CDR3, which likely points to a read error. This chain joins TRBV18 and TRBJ1-4; 7 bases are a match to TRBD1. Unmatched junction bases numbered 7, after V lost 4 bases and J lost 8 bases. The CDR3 loop spans 14 amino acids. CDR1 and CDR2 (germline): KGHSH, LQKENI. CDR3 loop: CASSHTGASEKLFY. The CDR3, as DNA: TGTGCCAGCTCACATACAGGGGCTAGCGAAAAACTGTTTTAT.

This clone showed up many times. The chain links TRBV7-2 to TRBJ2-2; 10 bases align to TRBD2. The CDR3 is 15 amino acids. Losses at the gene ends were 2 bases for V and 4 bases for J; bases not matched to a gene: 1. Looked up from germline, CDR1 is SGHTA and CDR2 is FQGNSA. CDR3 amino acids: CASSLSSGGTGELFF. The CDR3 DNA sequence: TGTGCCAGCAGCTTATCTAGCGGGGGCACCGGGGAGCTGTTTTTT.

Note on this clone: A clone one base away is much larger, so this may be a read error. The chain employs TRBV5-1 and TRBJ1-5, with 10 bases that match TRBD1. The CDR3 sequence is 12 residues long. Germline-derived CDR1 and CDR2 are SGHRS and YFSETQ. CDR3 amino acids: CASGLGGQGWHF. As DNA, the CDR3 is TGCGCCAGCGGCTTGGGGGGACAGGGGTGGCATTTT.

In its sample, this clone was seen many times. This chain joins TRBV3-1 and TRBJ2-2; D unclear. This CDR3 has 13 residues. Germline lookup yields CDR1 LGHDT and CDR2 YNNKEL (reference sequence). V was clipped by 3 bases and J by 7 bases, with 9 bases between them. CDR3 in DNA: TGTGCCAGCAGCCAGCGCCAAAACGGGGAGCTGTTTTTT. Its protein is CASSQRQNGELFF. The entire variable domain, with the rest obtained from reference TRBV3-1 and TRBJ2-2, is as follows: DTAVSQTPKYLVTQMGNDKSIKCEQNLGHDTMYWYKQDSKKFLKIMFSYNNKELIINETVPNRFSPKSPDKAHLNLHINSLELGDSAVYFCASSQRQNGELFFGEGSRLTVL.

The chain joins TRBV5-1 to TRBJ2-2; tentative D call: TRBD1 (6 bases). The CDR3 runs to 14 residues. CDR1 SGHRS and CDR2 YFSETQ come from the germline V gene. Trimming cost V 6 bases and J 2 bases, with 11 bases left between them. CDR3: CASTPDSNTGELFF. The CDR3 region has the DNA TGCGCCAGCACCCCGGACAGTAACACCGGGGAGCTGTTTTTT.

V is TRBV20-1 and J is TRBJ2-6; perhaps TRBD1 as D (6 bases). CDR1 DFQATT and CDR2 SNEGSKA come from the germline V gene (reference sequence). CDR3 length: 16 residues. The germline V and J ends were trimmed by 6 bases and 0 bases, with 15 bases remaining between them. DNA for the CDR3: TGCAGTGCCCTTACAGGACAGTCCTCTGGGGCCAACGTCCTGACTTTC. Its protein is CSALTGQSSGANVLTF.

This clone was observed at least ten times. The chain uses TRBV12-3 or TRBV12-4 and TRBJ1-4; D uncertain. Trimming pared 1 base from V and 7 bases from J, leaving 13 bases between. The CDR3 has 15 residues. CDR3 in DNA: TGTGCCAGCAGTTTAGACACCCGGCCTGGTGAAAAACTGTTTTTT. This gives the protein CASSLDTRPGEKLFF.

In DNA form, the CDR3 reads TGTGCCTGGAGTGGCCCCTACGAGCAGTACTTC. Its protein product is CAWSGPYEQYF. This chain uses TRBV30 with TRBJ2-7; no firm D call. The CDR3 is made up of 11 amino acids. Trimming shortened V by 1 base and J by 2 bases, and 3 bases separated the two germline ends. Germline CDR1 GTSNPN, CDR2 SVGIG (reference sequence). The variable domain in full, with the rest retrieved from reference TRBV30 and TRBJ2-7, is SQTIHQWPATLVQPVGSPLSLECTVEGTSNPNLYWYRQAAGRGLQLLFYSVGIGQISSEVPQNLSASRPQDRQFILSSKKLLLSDSGFYLCAWSGPYEQYFGPGTRLTVT.

Regarding this clone: A read error may be the cause here, since a much bigger clone is one base away. This chain links TRBV9 with TRBJ2-1; D remains unclear. The CDR3 covers 12 residues. V lost 2 bases to trimming and J lost 8 bases, with 8 bases between them. Per germline, CDR1 SGDLS and CDR2 YYNGEE. CDR3 amino acids: CASSVDSDEQFF. The CDR3 DNA is TGTGCCAGCAGCGTCGATAGTGATGAGCAGTTCTTC.

This chain uses TRBV30 with TRBJ1-4, with D perhaps TRBD1 (5 bases). V dropped 1 base and J dropped 4 bases, with 13 bases sitting between them. Germline CDR1 reads GTSNPN; CDR2 reads SVGIG (reference sequence). The CDR3 is made up of 15 amino acids. The DNA for the CDR3 is TGTGCCTGGAGTGCCCCCGGGGGGTTTAATGAAAAACTGTTTTTT. Protein sequence: CAWSAPGGFNEKLFF.